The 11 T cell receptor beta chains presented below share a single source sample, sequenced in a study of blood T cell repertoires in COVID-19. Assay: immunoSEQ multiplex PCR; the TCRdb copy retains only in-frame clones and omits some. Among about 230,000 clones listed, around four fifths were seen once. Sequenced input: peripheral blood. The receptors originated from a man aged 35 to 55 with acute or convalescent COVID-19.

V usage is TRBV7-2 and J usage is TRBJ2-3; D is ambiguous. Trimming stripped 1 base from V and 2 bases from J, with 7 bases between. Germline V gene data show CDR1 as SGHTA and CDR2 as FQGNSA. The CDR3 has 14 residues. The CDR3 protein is CASSLDLSTDTQYF. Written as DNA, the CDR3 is TGTGCCAGCAGCTTAGACTTATCCACAGATACGCAGTATTTT. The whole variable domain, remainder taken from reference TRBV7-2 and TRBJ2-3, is GAGVSQSPSNKVTEKGKDVELRCDPISGHTALYWYRQSLGQGLEFLIYFQGNSAPDKSGLPSDRFSAERTGGSVSTLTIQRTQQEDSAVYLCASSLDLSTDTQYFGPGTRLTVL.

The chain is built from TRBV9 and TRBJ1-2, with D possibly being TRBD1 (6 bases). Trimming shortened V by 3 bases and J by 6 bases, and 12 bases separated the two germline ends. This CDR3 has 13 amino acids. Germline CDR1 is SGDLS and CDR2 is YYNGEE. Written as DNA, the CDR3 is TGTGCCAGCAGCGCCTTTCGGGACAATGGCTACACCTTC. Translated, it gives CASSAFRDNGYTF. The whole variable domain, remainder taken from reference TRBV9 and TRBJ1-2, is DSGVTQTPKHLITATGQRVTLRCSPRSGDLSVYWYQQSLDQGLQFLIQYYNGEERAKGNILERFSAQQFPDLHSELNLSSLELGDSALYFCASSAFRDNGYTFGSGTRLTVV.

The DNA of the CDR3 is TGTGCCAGCAGTTTAAGCTCCACCCCAACCTACGAGCAGTACTTC. This gives the protein CASSLSSTPTYEQYF. The V gene is TRBV27, the J gene TRBJ2-7; D call uncertain. Germline CDR1 reads MNHEY; CDR2 reads SMNVEV (reference sequence). The V gene lost 2 bases and the J gene lost 2 bases, with 13 bases spanning the gap. The CDR3 runs to 15 residues.

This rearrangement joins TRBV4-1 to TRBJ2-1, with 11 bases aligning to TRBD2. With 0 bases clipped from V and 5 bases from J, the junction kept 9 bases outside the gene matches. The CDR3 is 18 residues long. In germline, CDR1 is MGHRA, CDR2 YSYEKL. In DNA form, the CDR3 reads TGCGCCAGCAGCCAAGACCACCGGCCTAGCGGGAGGAACAATGAGCAGTTCTTC. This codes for CASSQDHRPSGRNNEQFF.

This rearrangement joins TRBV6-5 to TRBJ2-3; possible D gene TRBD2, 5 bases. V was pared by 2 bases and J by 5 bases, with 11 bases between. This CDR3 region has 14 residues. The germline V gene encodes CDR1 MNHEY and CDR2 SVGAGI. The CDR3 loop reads CASSYPGRGDTQYF. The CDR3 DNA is TGTGCCAGCAGTTACCCGGGCCGGGGAGATACGCAGTATTTT.

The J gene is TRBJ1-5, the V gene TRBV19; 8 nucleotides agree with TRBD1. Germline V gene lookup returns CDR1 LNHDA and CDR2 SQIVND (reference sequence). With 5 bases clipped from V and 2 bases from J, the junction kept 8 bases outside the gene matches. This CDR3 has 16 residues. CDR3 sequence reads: CASSPRTGLGNQPQHF. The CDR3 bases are TGTGCCAGTAGTCCACGGACAGGGCTGGGCAATCAGCCCCAGCATTTT.

The CDR3 spells CASSSDRGFAGTQYF. In nucleotides, the CDR3 is TGTGCCAGCAGCTCCGACAGGGGGTTTGCAGGTACGCAGTATTTT. The chain recombines TRBV13 with TRBJ2-3; TRBD1 agrees at 9 bases. CDR3 size: 15 residues. The trim removed 4 bases at V and 8 bases at J, leaving 10 bases unmatched. CDR1 is PRHDT, CDR2 FYEKMQ, per germline (reference sequence).

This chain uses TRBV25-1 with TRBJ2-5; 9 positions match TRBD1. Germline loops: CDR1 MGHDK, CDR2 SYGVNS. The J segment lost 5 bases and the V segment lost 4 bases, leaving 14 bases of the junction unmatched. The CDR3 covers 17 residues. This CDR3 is CASSGSPGTGTGETQYF. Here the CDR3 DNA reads TGTGCCAGCAGTGGATCCCCCGGGACAGGGACGGGGGAGACCCAGTACTTC.

The DNA for the CDR3 is TGTGCCAGCAGCCCCACTGCGGGTGGAGATACGCAGTATTTT. This encodes CASSPTAGGDTQYF. This chain connects TRBV7-7 to TRBJ2-3; a weak D match, TRBD2 (5 bases). V dropped 5 bases and J dropped 5 bases, with 14 bases sitting between them. The germline V gene encodes CDR1 SSHAT and CDR2 FNYEAQ (reference sequence). The CDR3 has 14 residues.

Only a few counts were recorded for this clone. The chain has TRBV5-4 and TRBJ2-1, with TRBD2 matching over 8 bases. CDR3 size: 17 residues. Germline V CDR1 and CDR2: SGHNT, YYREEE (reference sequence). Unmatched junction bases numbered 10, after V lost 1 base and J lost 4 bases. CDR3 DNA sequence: TGTGCCAGCAGCTTGAGGGTTATAACTAGCGGTTACAATGAGCAGTTCTTC. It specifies CASSLRVITSGYNEQFF.

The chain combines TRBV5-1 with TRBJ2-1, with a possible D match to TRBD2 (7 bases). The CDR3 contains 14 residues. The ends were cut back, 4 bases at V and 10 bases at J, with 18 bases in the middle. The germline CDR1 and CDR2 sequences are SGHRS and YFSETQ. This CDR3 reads CASSGEGGGTEQFF. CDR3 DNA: TGCGCCAGCAGCGGGGAAGGGGGAGGGACAGAGCAGTTCTTC.